The subject of this entry is one T cell receptor beta chain. The target antigen is unknown. The data originate from a study of Ad26.COV2.S vaccination and SARS-CoV-2 variants. Looking at the study overall: In the COV1001 trial, the donor was in the Ad26.COV2.S arm. Overall study findings and caveats: Vaccine recipients surpassed placebo recipients in spike-specific TCR breadth. Total responses of T cells may have been underestimated by the analyses of TCR breadth and depth. Substantial breadth was reportedly displayed by spike-specific CD8+ and CD4+ T cell responses after vaccination.

Clones were read by immunoSEQ multiplex PCR, and TCRdb kept only the in-frame ones, dropping some. The sample contains hundreds of thousands of clones, approximately 85% of which appear only once. The treatment here: roughly 18 received Ad26.COV2.S at low or high dose, single or two shots; about 5 received placebo; per-sample allocation not given. Samples came from day 63 after the first vaccine or placebo injection. Trimming took off 1 base at V and 5 bases at J, with 13 bases between the two ends. Germline V gene lookup returns CDR1 MGHRA and CDR2 YSYEKL. The CDR3 spans 15 residues. This chain uses TRBV4-1 with TRBJ2-3; perhaps TRBD2 as D (7 bases). Sequencing was performed on peripheral blood, taken in a trial of Ad26.COV2.S vaccine versus placebo. The clonotype comes from a person aged 18-60 years who received the Ad26.COV2.S COVID-19 vaccine or a placebo. In DNA form, the CDR3 reads TGCGCCAGCAGCCAAGGGGGGGGGCGCGGAGATACGCAGTATTTT. It yields the protein CASSQGGGRGDTQYF.